One and the same sample provided the 5 T cell receptor beta chains below, sequenced in a study of blood T cell repertoires in COVID-19. Sequencing was performed with immunoSEQ multiplex PCR; in TCRdb, only in-frame clones are kept and a portion is missing. The profile shows more than 75,000 clones, 80% to 90% of them singletons. Material: peripheral blood. The origin of the receptors is a man in his fifties or sixties with acute or convalescent COVID-19.

This sequence joins TRBV7-8 and TRBJ1-1, with no clear D. V lost 2 bases and J 5 bases, leaving 9 bases between the germline ends. The CDR3 has 13 amino acids. CDR1 is SGHVS and CDR2 is FQNEAQ in the germline V gene. CDR3 coding DNA: TGTGCCAGCAGCTTACGGGGTAGAACTGAAGCTTTCTTT. Amino acid sequence: CASSLRGRTEAFF.

The chain has TRBV4-1 and TRBJ2-5, with D tentatively TRBD2 (5 bases). In germline, CDR1 is MGHRA, CDR2 YSYEKL. Deletions cut 3 bases from V and 10 bases from J, with 9 bases between. The CDR3 is 11 amino acids. Here the CDR3 DNA reads TGCGCCAGCAGCCATTTCGGGGACCAGTACTTC. It encodes CASSHFGDQYF.

This clone was detected once. V usage is TRBV2 and J usage is TRBJ1-2; possible D gene TRBD1, 5 bases. Germline V gene data show CDR1 as SNHLY and CDR2 as FYNNEI. Trimming took off 1 base at V and 5 bases at J, with 14 bases between the two ends. The CDR3 is 15 residues long. The CDR3 is CASSEVMRQIYGYTF. CDR3 DNA sequence: TGTGCCAGCAGTGAAGTTATGAGACAGATATATGGCTACACCTTC.

The chain links TRBV6-5 to TRBJ1-2, with D unresolved. V was clipped by 5 bases and J by 4 bases, with 14 bases between them. This CDR3 has 14 amino acids. From germline, CDR1 is MNHEY and CDR2 SVGAGI. As DNA, the CDR3 is TGTGCCAGCAGTCCGGGGAGGGTTGGCTATGGCTACACCTTC. This translates into CASSPGRVGYGYTF.

The chain uses TRBV28 and TRBJ1-4; D is unclear. The germline V gene encodes CDR1 MDHEN and CDR2 SYDVKM. Trimming removed 5 bases from V and 0 bases from J, with 10 bases in between. The length of the CDR3 is 15 residues. CDR3 sequence: CASSLDGTTNEKLFF. CDR3 DNA: TGTGCCAGCAGTCTCGACGGGACAACTAATGAAAAACTGTTTTTT.